This entry is about one TCR beta chain. Its target is not known. The repertoire was sequenced with immunoSEQ multiplex PCR; TCRdb's copy has only in-frame clones and lacks some. The top ten clones hold almost 7.5% of a sample with about 400,000 clones, about four fifths of them seen once. The germline gives CDR1 LGHDT, CDR2 YNNKEL (reference sequence). J gave up 7 bases and V 4 bases, and 6 bases lay outside the gene matches. The CDR3 sequence is 16 residues long. The data originate from a study of Ad26.COV2.S vaccination and SARS-CoV-2 variants. Study at large: Donor joined the COV1001 Ad26.COV2.S trial arm.

Sample treatment: around 19 received Ad26.COV2.S at low or high dose, single or two shots; about 5 received placebo; per-sample allocation not given. Samples analyzed were those drawn on day 63 after the first vaccine or placebo injection. A Boston donor was an adult aged 18-55 years. Study-wide points: In TCR breadth and depth analyses, total T cell responses may have been underestimated. Non-spike TCR breadth did not differ much between vaccine and placebo recipients.

V gene TRBV3-1 (or the pseudogene TRBV3-2) combines with J gene TRBJ2-1; 14 bases fit TRBD2. The sequence was obtained from a person between 18 and 60 years old who received the Ad26.COV2.S COVID-19 vaccine or a placebo. The material sequenced was peripheral blood, taken in a trial of Ad26.COV2.S vaccine versus placebo. The CDR3 sequence is CASSRGLAGVGNEQFF. The CDR3 DNA sequence: TGTGCCAGCAGCCGGGGACTAGCGGGAGTAGGGAATGAGCAGTTCTTC.